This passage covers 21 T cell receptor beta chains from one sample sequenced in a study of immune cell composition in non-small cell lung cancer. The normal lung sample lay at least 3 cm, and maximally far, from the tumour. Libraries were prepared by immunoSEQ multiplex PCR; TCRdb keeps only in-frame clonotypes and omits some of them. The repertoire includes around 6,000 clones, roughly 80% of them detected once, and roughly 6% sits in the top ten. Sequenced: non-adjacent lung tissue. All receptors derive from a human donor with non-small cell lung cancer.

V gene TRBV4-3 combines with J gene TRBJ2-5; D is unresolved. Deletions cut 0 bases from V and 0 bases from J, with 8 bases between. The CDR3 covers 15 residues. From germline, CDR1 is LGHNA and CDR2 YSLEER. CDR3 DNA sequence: TGCGCCAGCAGCCAAGATCCAGAGGACCAAGAGACCCAGTACTTC. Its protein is CASSQDPEDQETQYF.

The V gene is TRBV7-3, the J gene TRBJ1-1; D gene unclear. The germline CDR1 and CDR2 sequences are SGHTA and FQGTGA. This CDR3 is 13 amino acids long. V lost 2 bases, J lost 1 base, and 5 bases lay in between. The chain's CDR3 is CASSLVKNTEAFF. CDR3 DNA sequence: TGTGCCAGCAGCTTAGTTAAGAACACTGAAGCTTTCTTT.

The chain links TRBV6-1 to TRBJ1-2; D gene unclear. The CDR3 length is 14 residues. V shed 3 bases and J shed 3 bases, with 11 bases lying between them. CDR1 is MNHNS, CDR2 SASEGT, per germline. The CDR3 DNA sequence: TGTGCCAGCAGTGAGAATTTCAGATACTATGGCTACACCTTC. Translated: CASSENFRYYGYTF.

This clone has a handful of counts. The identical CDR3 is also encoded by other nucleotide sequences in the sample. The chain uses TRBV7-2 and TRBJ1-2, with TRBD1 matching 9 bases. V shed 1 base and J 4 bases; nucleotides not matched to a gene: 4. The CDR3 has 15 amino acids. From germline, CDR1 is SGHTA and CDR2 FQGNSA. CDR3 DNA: TGTGCCAGCAGCTTAGGGGGACAGGGACTCTATGGCTACACCTTC. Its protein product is CASSLGGQGLYGYTF.

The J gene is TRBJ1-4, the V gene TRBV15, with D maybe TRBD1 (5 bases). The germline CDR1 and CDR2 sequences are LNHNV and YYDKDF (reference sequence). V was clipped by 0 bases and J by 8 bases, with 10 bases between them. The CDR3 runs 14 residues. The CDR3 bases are TGTGCCACCAGCAGAGATATCGGGGGAGAAAAACTGTTTTTT. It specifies CATSRDIGGEKLFF.

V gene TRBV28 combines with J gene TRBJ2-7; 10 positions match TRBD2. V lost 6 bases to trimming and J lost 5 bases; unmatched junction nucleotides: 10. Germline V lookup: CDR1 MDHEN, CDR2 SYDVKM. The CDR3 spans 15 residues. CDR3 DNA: TGTGCCAGCAGAAAAACAGGGACTAGCGCCCACGAGCAGTACTTC. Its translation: CASRKTGTSAHEQYF.

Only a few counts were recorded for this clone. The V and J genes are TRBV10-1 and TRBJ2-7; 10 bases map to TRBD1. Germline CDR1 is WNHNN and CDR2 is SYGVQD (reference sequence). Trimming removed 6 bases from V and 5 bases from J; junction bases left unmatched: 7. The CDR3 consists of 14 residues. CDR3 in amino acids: CASSQGQGFDEQYF. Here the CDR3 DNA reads TGCGCCAGCAGCCAGGGACAGGGGTTTGACGAGCAGTACTTC.

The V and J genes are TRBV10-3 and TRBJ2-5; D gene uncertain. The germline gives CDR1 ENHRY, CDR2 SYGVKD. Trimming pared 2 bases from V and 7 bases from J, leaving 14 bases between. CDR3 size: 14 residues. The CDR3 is CAISEPEKRGTQYF. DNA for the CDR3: TGTGCCATCAGTGAGCCGGAGAAACGCGGGACCCAGTACTTC.

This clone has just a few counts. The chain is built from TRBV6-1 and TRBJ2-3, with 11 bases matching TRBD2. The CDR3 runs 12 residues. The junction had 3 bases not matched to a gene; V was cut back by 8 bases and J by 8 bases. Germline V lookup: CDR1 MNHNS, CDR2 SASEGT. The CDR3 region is CASRLAGGTQYF. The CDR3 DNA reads TGTGCCAGCCGGCTAGCGGGAGGTACGCAGTATTTT.

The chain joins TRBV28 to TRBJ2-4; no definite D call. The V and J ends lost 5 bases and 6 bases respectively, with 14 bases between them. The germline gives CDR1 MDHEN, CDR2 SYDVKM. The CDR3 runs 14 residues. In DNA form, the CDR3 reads TGTGCCAGCAGTCTGCGAGGAGAGACAAACATTCAGTACTTC. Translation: CASSLRGETNIQYF.

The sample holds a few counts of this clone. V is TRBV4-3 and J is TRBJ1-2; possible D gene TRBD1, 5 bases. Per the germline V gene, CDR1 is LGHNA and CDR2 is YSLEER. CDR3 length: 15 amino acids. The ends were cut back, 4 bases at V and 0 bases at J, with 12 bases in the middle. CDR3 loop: CASSPEQEANYGYTF. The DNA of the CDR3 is TGCGCCAGCAGCCCCGAACAGGAAGCTAACTATGGCTACACCTTC.

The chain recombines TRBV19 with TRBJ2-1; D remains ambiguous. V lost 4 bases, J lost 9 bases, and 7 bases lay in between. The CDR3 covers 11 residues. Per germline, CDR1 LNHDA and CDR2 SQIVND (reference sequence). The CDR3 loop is CASSNFGEQFF. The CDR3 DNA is TGTGCCAGTAGTAATTTCGGTGAGCAGTTCTTC. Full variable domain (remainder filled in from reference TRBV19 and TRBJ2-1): DGGITQSPKYLFRKEGQNVTLSCEQNLNHDAMYWYRQDPGQGLRLIYYSQIVNDFQKGDIAEGYSVSREKKESFPLTVTSAQKNPTAFYLCASSNFGEQFFGPGTRLTVL.

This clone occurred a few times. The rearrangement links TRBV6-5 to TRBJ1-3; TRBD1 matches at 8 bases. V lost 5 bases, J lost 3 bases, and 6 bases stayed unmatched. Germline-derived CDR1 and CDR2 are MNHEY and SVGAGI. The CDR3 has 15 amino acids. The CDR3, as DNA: TGTGCCAGCAGTAGGACAGGGAGGAATGGAAACACCATATATTTT. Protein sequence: CASSRTGRNGNTIYF.

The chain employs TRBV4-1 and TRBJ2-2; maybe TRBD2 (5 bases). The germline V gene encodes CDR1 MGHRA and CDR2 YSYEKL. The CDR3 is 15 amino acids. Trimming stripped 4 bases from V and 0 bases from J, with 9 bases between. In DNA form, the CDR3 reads TGCGCCAGCAGCCGAGAGGGCGCGAACACCGGGGAGCTGTTTTTT. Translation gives CASSREGANTGELFF.

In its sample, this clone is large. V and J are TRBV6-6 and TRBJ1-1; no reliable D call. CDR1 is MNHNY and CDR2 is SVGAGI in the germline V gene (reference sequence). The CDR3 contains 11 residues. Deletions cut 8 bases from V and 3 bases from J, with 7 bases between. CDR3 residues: CASQAYTEAFF. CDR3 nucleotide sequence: TGTGCCAGCCAAGCCTACACTGAAGCTTTCTTT.

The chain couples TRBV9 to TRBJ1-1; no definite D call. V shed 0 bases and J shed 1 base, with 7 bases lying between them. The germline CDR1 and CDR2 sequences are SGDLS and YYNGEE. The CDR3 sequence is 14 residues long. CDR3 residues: CASSVGHANTEAFF. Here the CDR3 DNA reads TGTGCCAGCAGCGTAGGGCACGCGAACACTGAAGCTTTCTTT. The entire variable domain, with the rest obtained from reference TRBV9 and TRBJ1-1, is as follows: DSGVTQTPKHLITATGQRVTLRCSPRSGDLSVYWYQQSLDQGLQFLIQYYNGEERAKGNILERFSAQQFPDLHSELNLSSLELGDSALYFCASSVGHANTEAFFGQGTRLTVV.

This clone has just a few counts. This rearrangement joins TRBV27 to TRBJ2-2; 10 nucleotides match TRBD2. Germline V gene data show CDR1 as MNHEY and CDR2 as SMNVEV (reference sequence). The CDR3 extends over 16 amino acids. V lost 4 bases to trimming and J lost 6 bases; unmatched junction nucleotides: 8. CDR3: CASSSFASGSAGELFF. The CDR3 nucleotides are TGTGCCAGCAGTTCTTTCGCTAGCGGGAGTGCCGGGGAGCTGTTTTTT.

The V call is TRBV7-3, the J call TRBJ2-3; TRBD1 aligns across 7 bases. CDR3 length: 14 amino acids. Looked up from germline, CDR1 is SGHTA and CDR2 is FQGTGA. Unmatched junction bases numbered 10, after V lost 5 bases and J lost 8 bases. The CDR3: CASSPSGGYATQYF. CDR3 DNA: TGTGCCAGCAGCCCCTCAGGGGGATACGCTACGCAGTATTTT.

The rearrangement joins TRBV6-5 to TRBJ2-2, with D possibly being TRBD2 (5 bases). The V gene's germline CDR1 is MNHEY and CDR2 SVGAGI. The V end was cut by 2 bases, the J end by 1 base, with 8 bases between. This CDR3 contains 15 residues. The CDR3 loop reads CASSYISGNTGELFF. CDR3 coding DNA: TGTGCCAGCAGTTACATCAGCGGGAACACCGGGGAGCTGTTTTTT.

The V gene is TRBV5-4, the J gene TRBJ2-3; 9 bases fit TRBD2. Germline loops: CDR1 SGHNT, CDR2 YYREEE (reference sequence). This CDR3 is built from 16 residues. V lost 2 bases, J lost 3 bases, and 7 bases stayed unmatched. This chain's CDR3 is CASSFGSGGRTDTQYF. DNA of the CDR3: TGTGCCAGCAGCTTTGGCAGCGGGGGGAGGACAGATACGCAGTATTTT.

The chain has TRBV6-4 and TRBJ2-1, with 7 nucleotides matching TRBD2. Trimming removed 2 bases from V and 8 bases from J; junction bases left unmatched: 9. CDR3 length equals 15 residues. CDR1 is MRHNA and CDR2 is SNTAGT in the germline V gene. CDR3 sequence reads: CASSDESGSGDEQFF. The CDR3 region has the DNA TGTGCCAGCAGTGACGAGTCAGGGAGCGGGGATGAGCAGTTCTTC.